A selection of T cell receptor beta chains follows, all from one sample in a study of cytomegalovirus exposure and HLA in healthy donors. Method: immunoSEQ multiplex PCR; TCRdb's copy keeps in-frame clones and lacks some. Seen here are tens of thousands of clones, about 91% observed once, and the top ten hold 2.2%. The source material was PBMCs. The source is a young woman in good health and CMV-seronegative. CDR3s include the opening cysteine and the closing phenylalanine or tryptophan. A D gene is named only where the DNA matches it firmly. The listing skips clone size in some rows; elsewhere it reads once, few, many or a size class.

CDR3,DNA,J,size,V,D
CASSPGGRGRINGYTF,TGTGCCAGCAGTCCCGGGGGCAGGGGGCGAATTAATGGCTACACCTTC,TRBJ1-2,NA,TRBV28,TRBD1
CASSVRQGHRDEQYF,TGTGCCAGCAGTGTAAGACAGGGTCATCGTGACGAGCAGTACTTC,TRBJ2-7,NA,TRBV6-1,TRBD1
CASSLVQGNTEAFF,TGTGCCAGCAGCTTAGTACAGGGCAATACTGAAGCTTTCTTT,TRBJ1-1,once,TRBV11-2,NA
CASSSQRGASGEETQYF,TGTGCCAGCAGCTCCCAACGGGGGGCTAGCGGGGAAGAGACCCAGTACTTC,TRBJ2-5,NA,TRBV11-2,TRBD2
CASGRQGANTGELFF,TGTGCCAGCGGCAGACAGGGGGCGAACACCGGGGAGCTGTTTTTT,TRBJ2-2,NA,TRBV7-3,TRBD1
CAWSVVGVQGFGKLFF,TGTGCCTGGAGTGTAGTGGGTGTACAGGGGTTCGGAAAACTGTTTTTT,TRBJ1-4,NA,TRBV30,TRBD1
CASSYSYSFHRELFF,TGTGCCAGCAGTTACTCGTACTCTTTTCACCGGGAGCTGTTTTTT,TRBJ2-2,NA,TRBV6-5,NA
CSGGGALGIQYF,TGCAGCGGGGGCGGCGCCCTAGGGATTCAGTACTTC,TRBJ2-4,once,TRBV29-1,NA
CASSRRDRGNGYTF,TGTGCCAGCAGTCGCCGGGACAGGGGAAATGGCTACACCTTC,TRBJ1-2,NA,TRBV27,TRBD1
CASSLTRAGADTQYF,TGTGCCAGCAGCTTAACTCGGGCGGGAGCAGATACGCAGTATTTT,TRBJ2-3,NA,TRBV7-9,TRBD2
CASSHRGRGTGELFF,TGTGCCAGCAGTCACAGGGGACGAGGCACCGGGGAGCTGTTTTTT,TRBJ2-2,NA,TRBV28,TRBD1
CSVEVGEYNEQFF,TGCAGCGTTGAGGTGGGCGAATACAATGAGCAGTTCTTC,TRBJ2-1,few,TRBV29-1,NA
CASSLQAGVGREQFF,TGTGCCAGCAGCTTGCAAGCGGGAGTGGGGCGTGAGCAGTTCTTC,TRBJ2-1,NA,TRBV7-9,TRBD2
CASSQGFAAEAFF,TGCGCCAGCAGCCAAGGATTCGCAGCTGAAGCTTTCTTT,TRBJ1-1,few,TRBV4-3,NA
CAINKTTPGLLNNEQFF,TGTGCCATCAATAAAACAACCCCGGGACTACTGAACAATGAGCAGTTCTTC,TRBJ2-1,NA,TRBV10-3,TRBD2
CASSSGGPHSVVNEQFF,TGTGCCAGCAGCTCCGGAGGGCCTCATTCGGTCGTTAATGAGCAGTTCTTC,TRBJ2-1,NA,TRBV7-8,NA
CASSPRQGDEAFF,TGTGCCAGCAGCCCGCGACAGGGTGATGAAGCTTTCTTT,TRBJ1-1,NA,TRBV7-2,TRBD1
CATSPEELAGATGNIQYF,TGTGCCACTTCACCCGAGGAACTAGCGGGAGCGACGGGGAACATTCAGTACTTC,TRBJ2-4,NA,TRBV19,TRBD2
CASTRSTEAFF,TGCGCCAGCACTAGGAGCACTGAAGCTTTCTTT,TRBJ1-1,NA,TRBV10-2,NA
CASSPGREQFF,TGTGCCAGCAGTCCGGGGAGGGAGCAGTTCTTC,TRBJ2-1,NA,TRBV25-1,NA
CASSAGQGTDTQYF,TGTGCCAGCAGCGCCGGCCAGGGCACAGATACGCAGTATTTT,TRBJ2-3,NA,TRBV7-2,NA
CASSWQTGEHTEAFF,TGCGCCAGCAGCTGGCAAACAGGGGAGCACACTGAAGCTTTCTTT,TRBJ1-1,NA,TRBV5-1,TRBD1
CASSPPHYNEQFF,TGTGCCAGCAGCCCCCCCCATTACAATGAGCAGTTCTTC,TRBJ2-1,NA,TRBV7-3,NA
CARSLCSRTSGVNEQFF,TGTGCCAGAAGCTTATGTTCAAGGACTAGCGGGGTCAATGAGCAGTTCTTC,TRBJ2-1,NA,TRBV7-5,NA
CASGRDSFYEQYF,TGTGCCAGCGGTAGGGACAGCTTTTACGAGCAGTACTTC,TRBJ2-7,NA,TRBV27,TRBD1
CASSSTSGRTYNEQFF,TGTGCCAGCAGCTCGACTAGCGGGAGGACCTACAATGAGCAGTTCTTC,TRBJ2-1,NA,TRBV7-2,TRBD2
CASSQEWGLAGYNEQFF,TGCGCCAGCAGCCAAGAATGGGGACTAGCGGGATACAATGAGCAGTTCTTC,TRBJ2-1,NA,TRBV4-1,TRBD2
CASSLALFNEQFF,TGCGCCAGCAGCTTGGCTCTATTCAATGAGCAGTTCTTC,TRBJ2-1,NA,TRBV5-1,NA
CASSLVGQNSEKLFF,TGTGCCAGCAGCTTAGTGGGACAGAATTCTGAAAAACTGTTTTTT,TRBJ1-4,NA,TRBV7-9,TRBD1
CASSRTASTDTQYF,TGTGCCAGCAGCCGCACTGCTAGCACAGATACGCAGTATTTT,TRBJ2-3,NA,TRBV5-4,NA
CASRTTENTEAFF,TGTGCCAGCAGGACGACAGAGAACACTGAAGCTTTCTTT,TRBJ1-1,NA,TRBV6-6,NA
CASSAKREGDTQYF,TGTGCCAGCAGCGCTAAGCGGGAGGGAGATACGCAGTATTTT,TRBJ2-3,few,TRBV5-4,TRBD2
CASGSSVNTQYF,TGTGCCAGCGGAAGTAGCGTAAATACGCAGTATTTT,TRBJ2-3,NA,TRBV7-9,NA
CASTNQNTGELFF,TGTGCCAGCACTAATCAAAACACCGGGGAGCTGTTTTTT,TRBJ2-2,NA,TRBV6-5,NA
CAWSDRGSPGRYSNQPQHF,TGTGCCTGGAGTGATAGGGGCTCCCCCGGACGATATAGCAATCAGCCCCAGCATTTT,TRBJ1-5,once,TRBV30,NA
CASSSSRGQRNTEAFF,TGCGCCAGCAGCTCAAGTAGGGGTCAGAGGAACACTGAAGCTTTCTTT,TRBJ1-1,once,TRBV5-1,NA
CASSALWGGFSGANVLTF,TGTGCCAGCAGCGCCCTTTGGGGGGGCTTCTCTGGGGCCAACGTCCTGACTTTC,TRBJ2-6,NA,TRBV9,NA
CASSPDRGIPGELFF,TGTGCCAGCAGCCCGGACCGGGGTATCCCCGGGGAGCTGTTTTTT,TRBJ2-2,few,TRBV5-6,NA
CASSSGHPQEAFF,TGTGCCAGCAGCTCGGGACATCCTCAGGAAGCTTTCTTT,TRBJ1-1,NA,TRBV7-8,NA
CASSLYRLGHNQPQHF,TGTGCCAGCAGTTTATATCGGCTAGGCCATAATCAGCCCCAGCATTTT,TRBJ1-5,NA,TRBV27,NA
CASINLGERISSYEQYF,TGTGCTAGCATCAACCTCGGGGAGCGTATAAGCTCCTACGAGCAGTACTTC,TRBJ2-7,few,TRBV7-7,NA
CASSPHHPLGNQPQHF,TGTGCCAGTAGTCCTCACCACCCTTTAGGCAATCAGCCCCAGCATTTT,TRBJ1-5,NA,TRBV19,NA
CASSYSPGGDYEQYF,TGCGCCAGCAGCTACAGCCCGGGGGGGGACTACGAGCAGTACTTC,TRBJ2-7,NA,TRBV5-1,TRBD2
CASSVGLAETTDTQYF,TGTGCCAGCAGTGTCGGACTAGCGGAAACCACAGATACGCAGTATTTT,TRBJ2-3,NA,TRBV27,TRBD2
CASSPLRGANVLTF,TGCGCCAGCAGCCCTCTGAGGGGGGCCAACGTCCTGACTTTC,TRBJ2-6,NA,TRBV5-1,NA
CASSFAGGGETQYF,TGTGCCAGCAGCTTTGCGGGAGGCGGAGAGACCCAGTACTTC,TRBJ2-5,NA,TRBV7-2,TRBD2
CATSITGGFGTGADTQYF,TGTGCCACCAGCATAACGGGGGGGTTCGGGACAGGGGCAGATACGCAGTATTTT,TRBJ2-3,NA,TRBV15,TRBD1
CASSLSGVMTEAFF,TGTGCCAGCAGCTTATCAGGGGTGATGACTGAAGCTTTCTTT,TRBJ1-1,NA,TRBV7-8,NA
CASSLTAAGLEAFF,TGCGCCAGCAGCTTGACAGCTGCAGGGCTTGAAGCTTTCTTT,TRBJ1-1,NA,TRBV5-1,NA
CASSKDVRTRSYEQYF,TGTGCCAGCAGCAAAGATGTCAGGACTAGATCCTACGAGCAGTACTTC,TRBJ2-7,NA,TRBV21-1,NA
CASSQSGQGADTQYF,TGCGCCAGCAGCCAATCGGGACAGGGAGCAGATACGCAGTATTTT,TRBJ2-3,NA,TRBV4-1,TRBD1
CASSVGGQGETQYF,TGTGCCAGCAGTGTCGGGGGGCAGGGGGAGACCCAGTACTTC,TRBJ2-5,NA,TRBV2,NA
CASSLEYATAGPFNEQFF,TGCGCCAGCAGCTTGGAGTATGCAACAGCGGGCCCCTTCAATGAGCAGTTCTTC,TRBJ2-1,NA,TRBV5-1,NA
CASSLAGYTDTQYF,TGTGCCAGCAGCTTAGCGGGATACACAGATACGCAGTATTTT,TRBJ2-3,NA,TRBV11-2,NA
CASSVDLQGANEQFF,TGTGCCAGCAGCGTAGATCTCCAGGGGGCGAATGAGCAGTTCTTC,TRBJ2-1,NA,TRBV9,TRBD1
CASSEGDSPPYEQYF,TGTGCCAGCAGCGAGGGGGACAGCCCACCCTACGAGCAGTACTTC,TRBJ2-7,NA,TRBV9,TRBD1
CASRPAASGGVEQYF,TGTGCCAGCAGACCGGCGGCTAGCGGGGGGGTTGAGCAGTACTTC,TRBJ2-7,NA,TRBV28,TRBD2
CASSLDLSGSYEQYF,TGTGCCAGCAGCCTCGACCTATCGGGATCCTACGAGCAGTACTTC,TRBJ2-7,once,TRBV5-4,NA
CASSLAGGPDEQFF,TGTGCCAGTTCTTTAGCGGGAGGGCCCGATGAGCAGTTCTTC,TRBJ2-1,NA,TRBV6-5,TRBD2